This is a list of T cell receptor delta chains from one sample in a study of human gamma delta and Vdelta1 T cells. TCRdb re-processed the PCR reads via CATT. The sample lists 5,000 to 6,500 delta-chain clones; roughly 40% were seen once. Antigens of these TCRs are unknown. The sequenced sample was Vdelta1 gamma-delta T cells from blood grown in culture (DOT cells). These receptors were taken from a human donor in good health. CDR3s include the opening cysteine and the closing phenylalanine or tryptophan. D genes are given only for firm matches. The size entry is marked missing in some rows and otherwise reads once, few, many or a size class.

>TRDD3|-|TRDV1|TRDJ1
TGTGCTCTTGGGGAACTAGCCCCTCCTGACTGGGGGATAGGGGGAACCGATAAACTCATCTTT
CALGELAPPDWGIGGTDKLIF
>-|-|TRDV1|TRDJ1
TGTGCTCTTGGGGAAAAGTTCCTACGTTTCGATCCTGGGGACACCGATAAACTCATCTTT
CALGEKFLRFDPGDTDKLIF
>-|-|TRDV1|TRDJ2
TGTGCTCTTAGAACCTCCCCCAGGAAGGCGGATACAGCACAACTCTTCTTT
CALRTSPRKADTAQLFF
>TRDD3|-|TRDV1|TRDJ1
TGTGCTCTTGGGGAACTTTCCCTTTTACTGGGGGATAAAGGCGGCGGCACCGATAAACTCATCTTT
CALGELSLLLGDKGGGTDKLIF
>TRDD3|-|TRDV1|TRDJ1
TGTGCTCTTGGGGAACTTAATCATCCAAACTTCCTACAGGATACTGGGGGATACGCGGTCACCGATAAACTCATCTTT
CALGELNHPNFLQDTGGYAVTDKLIF
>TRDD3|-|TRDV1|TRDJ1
TGTGCTCTTGGGGAACGTTCACTGGGGAAGGCGCCGTACACCGATAAACTCATCTTT
CALGERSLGKAPYTDKLIF
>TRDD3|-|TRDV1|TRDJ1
TGTTCTCTTGGGGACCCCGTGGGCTCGGACCCTGTACAGGTCCTGGGGGATACAGTTAAATTGAGCACCGATAAACTCATCTTT
CSLGDPVGSDPVQVLGDTVKLSTDKLIF
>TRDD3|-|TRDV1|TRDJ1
TGTGCTCTTGGGGCCCTCAAGCCTTCCGCCGCCTGGAATTCTGGGGGAGCCTACACCGATAAACTCATCTTT
CALGALKPSAAWNSGGAYTDKLIF
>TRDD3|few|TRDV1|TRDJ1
TGTGCTCTTGGGGACCCACTGGGGGAGTACACCGATAAACTCATCTTT
CALGDPLGEYTDKLIF
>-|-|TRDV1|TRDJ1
TGTGCTCTTGGGGATGCGTCCCAGGGACACTCATCCGTTGTAGGACTCATCTTT
CALGDASQGHSSVVGLIF
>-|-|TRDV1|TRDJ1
TGTGCTCTTGGGGTCCGTTTTTCCTACGTGAGGGATACCCTATCGTACACCGATAAACTCATCTTT
CALGVRFSYVRDTLSYTDKLIF
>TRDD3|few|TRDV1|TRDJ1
TGTGCTCTTGGGGCCCCGGGGCTACGTCTTTGGGGGACACTTACCGATAAACTCATCTTT
CALGAPGLRLWGTLTDKLIF
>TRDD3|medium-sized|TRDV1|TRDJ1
TGTGCTCTTGGGGAACTCGTACTCCTTACGGTCGGGGGATTCCAGTACACCGATAAACTCATCTTT
CALGELVLLTVGGFQYTDKLIF
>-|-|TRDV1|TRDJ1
TGTGCTCTTGGCGTTAAAGGGGGGGGAATTTACACCGATAAACTCATCTTT
CALGVKGGGIYTDKLIF
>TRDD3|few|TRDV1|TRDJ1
TGTGCTCTTATGGCCTTCCTACCTCTTCTGGGGGATACAGCGGTCACCGATAAACTCATCTTT
CALMAFLPLLGDTAVTDKLIF
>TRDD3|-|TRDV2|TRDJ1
TGTGCCTGTGACACGGGCTGGGGGATTCAGCTTCGACTCATCTTT
CACDTGWGIQLRLIF
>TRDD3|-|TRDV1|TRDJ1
TGTGCTCTTGGGGAAGGATACATTGGGTTTGGTCTTCCCTGGGGGATACGGAGCGATAAACTCATCTTT
CALGEGYIGFGLPWGIRSDKLIF
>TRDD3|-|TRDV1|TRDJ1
TGTGCTCTTCACTGGGGGATTCCTACGTCCCTTACTGGAGCCACCGATAAACTCATCTTT
CALHWGIPTSLTGATDKLIF
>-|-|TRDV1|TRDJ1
TGTGCTCTTGAACTCCCCCAGTACACCGATAAACTCATCTTT
CALELPQYTDKLIF
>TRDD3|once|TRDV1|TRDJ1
TGTGCTCTTGGGGGACCGTCGACCCTACGTCGGGGGATACTGGGGGTGGCCGATAAACGCATCTTT
CALGGPSTLRRGILGVADKRIF
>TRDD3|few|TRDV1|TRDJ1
TGTGCTCTTGGGGATGGATCCTGGGGGACGTTATACACCGATAAACTCATCTTT
CALGDGSWGTLYTDKLIF
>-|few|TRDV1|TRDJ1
TGTGCTCTTGGGGAACCGGCCTACCCCCGTACGCACACCGATAAACTCATCTTT
CALGEPAYPRTHTDKLIF
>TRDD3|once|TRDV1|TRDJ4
TGTGCTCTTGGGGAAGTTTATCTGGGGGATACCCTAATCATAGCCAGACCCCTGATCTTT
CALGEVYLGDTLIIARPLIF
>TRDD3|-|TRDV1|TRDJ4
TGTGCTCTTGGGGAGGCCTTCCCGAACTGGGGGATACATCGGAGACCCCTGATCTTT
CALGEAFPNWGIHRRPLIF
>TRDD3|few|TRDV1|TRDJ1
TGTGCTCTTGGGATTTCTTCCCGTACTGGGGGATTTTCGGGGGTTCGGGAACTCATCTTT
CALGISSRTGGFSGVRELIF
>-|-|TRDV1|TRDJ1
TGTGCTCTTGGGGAACATCTCCTACTGCACACGGGGAAGTACGATAAACTCATCTTT
CALGEHLLLHTGKYDKLIF
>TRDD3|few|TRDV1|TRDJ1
TGTGCTCTTGGGGAACTGCTCCTACCCCTACTGGGGGATACGCGGGGCACCGATAAACTCATCTTT
CALGELLLPLLGDTRGTDKLIF